These T cell receptor beta chains were read from a single sample in a study of PD-1 blockade in classical Hodgkin lymphoma. Measured with immunoSEQ multiplex PCR; TCRdb has only the in-frame clones, and not every one. The sample contains 100,000 or so clones, 90% of which appear only once. The source was peripheral blood mononuclear cells (PBMCs), collected before the fourth cycle of nivolumab. These receptors all stem from a human donor with classical Hodgkin lymphoma. Each CDR3 is given with its conserved first and last residue. The D gene is left open where the match is weak. Clone size, where shown, is once, few, many, or a class for clones that have expanded.

TGTGCCAGCAGCTTTGTCGAGACCCAGTACTTC,CASSFVETQYF,TRBV5-6,.,.,TRBJ2-5
TGTGCCAGCAGTGAATCGGTTGGCAATGAGCAGTTCTTC,CASSESVGNEQFF,TRBV6-1,.,.,TRBJ2-1
TGTGCCAGCTACAACGGCAACTCCTACGAGCAGTACTTC,CASYNGNSYEQYF,TRBV6-6,.,.,TRBJ2-7
TGCGCCAGCAGTGATGGGCTCGCAGCCTACACAGATACGCAGTATTTT,CASSDGLAAYTDTQYF,TRBV10-2,.,.,TRBJ2-3
TGTGCCAGCTCAGCGCGCAATCAGCCCCAGCATTTT,CASSARNQPQHF,TRBV18,.,.,TRBJ1-5
TGTGCCAGCAGCCTAGCGGGGACCTCCTACGAGCAGTACTTC,CASSLAGTSYEQYF,TRBV11-1,TRBD2,.,TRBJ2-7
TGTGCCAGTAGTCGGGACAGGGACTCTGGAAACACCATATATTTT,CASSRDRDSGNTIYF,TRBV19,TRBD1,.,TRBJ1-3
TGTGCCAGCAGCCAAGTCGCGCTGGGTAGCACAGATACGCAGTATTTT,CASSQVALGSTDTQYF,TRBV4-2,.,.,TRBJ2-3
TGTGCCAGCAGCTTCTCCCGTGGGGCCGAGCAGTACTTC,CASSFSRGAEQYF,TRBV5-4,.,once,TRBJ2-7
TGCGCCACCCCCTGGGCTAGCTGGGGCACAGATACGCAGTATTTT,CATPWASWGTDTQYF,TRBV23-1,.,.,TRBJ2-3
TGTGCCAGCAGCGACCCCGGAAACACCATATATTTT,CASSDPGNTIYF,TRBV2,.,.,TRBJ1-3
TGTGCCAGCAGTTTAGGACAGGACAATTCACCCCTCCACTTT,CASSLGQDNSPLHF,TRBV28,TRBD1,few,TRBJ1-6
TGTGCCAGCAGCCCCGGGACTAGCGGGGGGGGAGAGACCCAGTACTTC,CASSPGTSGGGETQYF,TRBV6-4,TRBD2,.,TRBJ2-5
TGTGCCAGCAGTTTTTCAGGAAACACCATATATTTT,CASSFSGNTIYF,TRBV28,.,.,TRBJ1-3
TGTGCCAGTAGTATATTGTGGGGGATGTGGGAGACCCAGTACTTC,CASSILWGMWETQYF,TRBV19,.,.,TRBJ2-5
TGTGCCAGCAGTGGGCCTTTGGACACTGAAGCTTTCTTT,CASSGPLDTEAFF,TRBV2,.,.,TRBJ1-1
TGTGCCAGCAGCGTCGCCGGGACAGGTACCCGTTTGAACACTGAAGCTTTCTTT,CASSVAGTGTRLNTEAFF,TRBV9,TRBD1,.,TRBJ1-1
TGTGCCAGCAGCCCGGCTATGGACCCGACGGGTACGCAGTATTTT,CASSPAMDPTGTQYF,TRBV7-2,.,once,TRBJ2-3
TGTGCCAGCAGCCCCTCCCCGACTCGCGGGGGGGAGCAGTTCTTC,CASSPSPTRGGEQFF,TRBV7-9,TRBD2,.,TRBJ2-1
TGTGCCAGCAGCCCCGACCAGTACAATGAGCAGTTCTTC,CASSPDQYNEQFF,TRBV14,.,.,TRBJ2-1
TGCGCCAGCAGCCAAGTAGTGGGCGGAACCTACGAGCAGTACTTC,CASSQVVGGTYEQYF,TRBV4-3,.,.,TRBJ2-7
TGTGCCAGCAGCGCTCTAGCGGGGGGGCCGTCCTACGAGCAGTACTTC,CASSALAGGPSYEQYF,TRBV11-2,TRBD2,.,TRBJ2-7
TGTGCCAGCAGTTTTGCGGGGGCAAGTTACGAGCAGTACTTC,CASSFAGASYEQYF,TRBV7-9,.,.,TRBJ2-7
TGTGCCAGCAGTGACAGTTCCACCGGGGAGCTGTTTTTT,CASSDSSTGELFF,TRBV6-4,.,few,TRBJ2-2
TGTGCCAGCAGGGACGGACTAGCAACGCTCGGGGATGAGCAGTTCTTC,CASRDGLATLGDEQFF,TRBV27,TRBD2,.,TRBJ2-1
TGTGCCAGCAGTTGGGCCAGGGAATCTGAAGCTTTCTTT,CASSWARESEAFF,TRBV27,.,.,TRBJ1-1
TGTGCCAGCAGTTACATCCGGGCAGCTAACTATGGCTACACCTTC,CASSYIRAANYGYTF,TRBV6-5,.,.,TRBJ1-2
TGTGCCGGCGGACTAGCGGAACCTTACGAGCAGTACTTC,CAGGLAEPYEQYF,TRBV2,TRBD2,.,TRBJ2-7
TGCGCCAGCAGAAATGTAGCCTACGAGCAGTACTTC,CASRNVAYEQYF,TRBV5-1,.,.,TRBJ2-7
TGCGCCAGCAGCTGGGACAGGGACGGCTACACCTTC,CASSWDRDGYTF,TRBV5-1,TRBD1,.,TRBJ1-2
TGCAGCGTTCGTTGGACAGGGGAAGAGACCCAGTACTTC,CSVRWTGEETQYF,TRBV29-1,TRBD1,.,TRBJ2-5
TGTGCCTGGAGTGTCGGTGGGAACATTCAGTACTTC,CAWSVGGNIQYF,TRBV30,.,.,TRBJ2-4
TGTGCCAGCAGCCGGGCGTGGACAGGGAGTAACGAGCAGTACTTC,CASSRAWTGSNEQYF,TRBV14,TRBD1,.,TRBJ2-7
TGTGCCACCTATCCAGAGGACGGGTATAATTCACCCCTCCACTTT,CATYPEDGYNSPLHF,TRBV10-3,.,.,TRBJ1-6
TGCAGCGTTGACAGGGCAGGAGGATCTTCCTACAATGAGCAGTTCTTC,CSVDRAGGSSYNEQFF,TRBV29-1,.,.,TRBJ2-1
TGTGCCACCTCCCTCGGGATACCCTCCTACAATGAGCAGTTCTTC,CATSLGIPSYNEQFF,TRBV19,.,.,TRBJ2-1
TGTGCCAGCAGTTTATTTTATGAGACAGTTTTCCACGAGCAGTACTTC,CASSLFYETVFHEQYF,TRBV27,.,once,TRBJ2-7
TGTGCCAGCTCACCATCAGGGAAGGACTATGGCTACACCTTC,CASSPSGKDYGYTF,TRBV18,.,.,TRBJ1-2
TGCGCCAGCAGTGATTCCGGGACAGGGTTAGGAGATACGCAGTATTTT,CASSDSGTGLGDTQYF,TRBV10-1,TRBD1,.,TRBJ2-3
TGTGCCAGCAGCCCCGGGCCGGTCAACTATGGCTACACCTTC,CASSPGPVNYGYTF,TRBV7-9,.,.,TRBJ1-2
TGTGCCAGCAGCGGGGGGATCTCTGGAAACACCATATATTTT,CASSGGISGNTIYF,TRBV7-2,.,.,TRBJ1-3
TGTGCCAGCAGCCCCCCCCTAAACACCGGGGAGCTGTTTTTT,CASSPPLNTGELFF,TRBV7-2,.,.,TRBJ2-2
TGCGCCAGCAGCCTCAAGCTCCTAGATGGCAATCAGCCCCAGCATTTT,CASSLKLLDGNQPQHF,TRBV4-1,.,.,TRBJ1-5
TGTGCCAGCAGACATCGCTGGGGACAGAGGCAAGATACGCAGTATTTT,CASRHRWGQRQDTQYF,TRBV7-9,TRBD1,.,TRBJ2-3
TGTGCCTGCCGGAAGGGGGGGCGGCCCACAGATACGCAGTATTTT,CACRKGGRPTDTQYF,TRBV18,.,.,TRBJ2-3
TGTGCCAGTAGTCCCAATACCGGGGAGCTGTTTTTT,CASSPNTGELFF,TRBV19,.,few,TRBJ2-2
TGTGCCAGCAGCCCTCGGGACGGGGCGGGGGACCAAGATACGCAGTATTTT,CASSPRDGAGDQDTQYF,TRBV7-8,TRBD2,.,TRBJ2-3
TGTGCCAGTAAGGTTTGGCAGGGGCACGGGGAGCTGTTTTTT,CASKVWQGHGELFF,TRBV19,.,.,TRBJ2-2
TGTGCCAGCAGCCCTAACCGGGCGGCCTACGAGCAGTACTTC,CASSPNRAAYEQYF,TRBV13,.,.,TRBJ2-7
TGTGCCAGCAGCTTGGGACTAGCGGGGGGTGTCACAGATACGCAGTATTTT,CASSLGLAGGVTDTQYF,TRBV5-8,TRBD2,.,TRBJ2-3